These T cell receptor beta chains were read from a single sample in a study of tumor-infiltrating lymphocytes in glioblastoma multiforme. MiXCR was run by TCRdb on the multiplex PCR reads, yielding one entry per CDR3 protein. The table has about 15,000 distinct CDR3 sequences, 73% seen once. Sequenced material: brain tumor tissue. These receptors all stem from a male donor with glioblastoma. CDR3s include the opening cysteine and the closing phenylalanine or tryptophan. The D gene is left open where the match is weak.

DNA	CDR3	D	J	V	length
TGCAGTGCGCGCATCGGGGGGGCTGGTTCCTACAATGAGCAGTTCTTC	CSARIGGAGSYNEQFF	TRBD2	TRBJ2-1	TRBV20-1	16
TGTGCCAGCAGCCCGTACACAGATACGCAGTATTTT	CASSPYTDTQYF	.	TRBJ2-3	TRBV11-1	12
TGTGCCAGCAAAAGAGACGGGTACAGTGAGCAGTTCTTC	CASKRDGYSEQFF	.	TRBJ2-1	TRBV6-5	13
TGTGCCAGCAGGACGGGAGGCCCTAAACATGGGCAGTTCTTC	CASRTGGPKHGQFF	TRBD2	TRBJ2-1	TRBV6-6	14
TGTGCCAGCAGTGATAGCAATCAGCCCCAGCATTTT	CASSDSNQPQHF	.	TRBJ1-5	TRBV6-2/TRBV6-3	12
TGCAGTGCTAGAGGGCGGGATACCGTGAATTCACCCATCCACTTT	CSARGRDTVNSPIHF	.	TRBJ1-6	TRBV20-1	15
TGTGCCAGCAGCTTACAACGGGACCTCGAGCAGTACTTC	CASSLQRDLEQYF	.	TRBJ2-7	TRBV11-2	13
TGTGCCAGCTGCTTACGACGGGGATCTGAAGCTTTCTTT	CASCLRRGSEAFF	.	TRBJ1-1	TRBV7-8	13
TGTGCCAGCAGTTTTTCTAATGAGCAGTTCTTC	CASSFSNEQFF	.	TRBJ2-1	TRBV12-3/TRBV12-4	11
TGTGCCAGCAGCTTAGGAGGGTTTGGCAATCAGCCCCAGCATTTT	CASSLGGFGNQPQHF	.	TRBJ1-5	TRBV12-3/TRBV12-4	15
TGTGCCTGGAGTACCGGGACCTCTGGAAACACCATATATTTT	CAWSTGTSGNTIYF	.	TRBJ1-3	TRBV30	14
TGCAGTGCTCGGGCTAGCGGCAAATACGAGCAGTACTTC	CSARASGKYEQYF	TRBD2	TRBJ2-7	TRBV20-1	13
TGTTCCAGCATCCCAAGGGCCGCTAATGAAAAGCTGTTTTTT	CSSIPRAANEKLFF	.	TRBJ1-4	TRBV13	14